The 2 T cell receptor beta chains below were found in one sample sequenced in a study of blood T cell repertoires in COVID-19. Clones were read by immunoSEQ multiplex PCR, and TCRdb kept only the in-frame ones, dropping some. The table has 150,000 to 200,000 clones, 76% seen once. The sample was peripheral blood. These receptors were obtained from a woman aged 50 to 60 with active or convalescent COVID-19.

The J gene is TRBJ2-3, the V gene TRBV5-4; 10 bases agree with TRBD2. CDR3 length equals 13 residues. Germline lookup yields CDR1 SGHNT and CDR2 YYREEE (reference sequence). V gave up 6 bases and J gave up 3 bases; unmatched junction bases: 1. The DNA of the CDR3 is TGTGCCAGCAAGGGACTAGCGACAGATACGCAGTATTTT. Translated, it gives CASKGLATDTQYF.

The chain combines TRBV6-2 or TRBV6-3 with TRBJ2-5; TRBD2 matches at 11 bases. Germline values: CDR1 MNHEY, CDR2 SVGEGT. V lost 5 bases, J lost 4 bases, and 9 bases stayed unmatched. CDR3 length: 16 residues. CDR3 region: CASSLGTSGLSETQYF. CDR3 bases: TGTGCCAGCAGTCTCGGGACTAGCGGACTTTCAGAGACCCAGTACTTC.